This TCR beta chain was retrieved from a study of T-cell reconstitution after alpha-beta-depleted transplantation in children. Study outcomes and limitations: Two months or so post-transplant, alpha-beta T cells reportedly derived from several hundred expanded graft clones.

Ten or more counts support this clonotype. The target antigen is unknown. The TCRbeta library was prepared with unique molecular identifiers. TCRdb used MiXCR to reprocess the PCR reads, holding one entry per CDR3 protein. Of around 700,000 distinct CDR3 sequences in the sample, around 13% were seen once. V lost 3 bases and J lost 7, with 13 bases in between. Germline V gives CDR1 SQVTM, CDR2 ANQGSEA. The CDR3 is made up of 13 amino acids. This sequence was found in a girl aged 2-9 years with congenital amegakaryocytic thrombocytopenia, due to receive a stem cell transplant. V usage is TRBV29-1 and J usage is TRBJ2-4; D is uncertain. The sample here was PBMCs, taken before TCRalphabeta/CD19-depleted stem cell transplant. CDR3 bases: TGCAGCGTTGACGGAGTGTTGGAGAACATTCAGTACTTC. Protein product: CSVDGVLENIQYF.